Given below is one TCR beta chain in context. CDR3 length equals 18 residues. The V end lost 0 bases, the J end lost 1 base, and 18 bases lay between the germline ends. Germline assignment: CDR1 MGHRA and CDR2 YSYEKL. These data are taken from a study of radiation and T cells in renal cell carcinoma. This sample's time point: blood 4 weeks post-SBRT, at nephrectomy. The sample's treatment: 15 Gy SBRT to primary tumor, nephrectomy 4 weeks later. Using immunoSEQ multiplex PCR, the repertoire was profiled, and TCRdb retains in-frame clones only, with some absent. The sample has approximately 170,000 clones; around 90% are singletons.

V and J are TRBV4-1 and TRBJ2-5; D may be TRBD2 (7 bases). The sequences come from blood, collected from a patient whose treatment included radiotherapy and nephrectomy. The source is a woman between 45 and 65 years old with renal cell carcinoma. The chain's CDR3 is CASSQDRGWGGIQETQYF. CDR3 nucleotide sequence: TGCGCCAGCAGCCAAGACAGGGGCTGGGGGGGAATCCAAGAGACCCAGTACTTC.